This TCR beta chain was captured by sequencing in a study of HIV-infected patients and healthy controls. The germline V gene has CDR1 SSHAT and CDR2 FNYEAQ (reference sequence). The CDR3 spans 14 residues. TCRdb analysed the 5' RACE reads with MiXCR anew, one entry per CDR3 protein. The profile shows approximately 64,000 distinct CDR3 sequences, 15% to 20% of them singletons. This clonotype was found many times. A read error may produce the germline difference seen at one junction end. This TCR derives from a human donor in good health. The chain employs TRBV7-7 and TRBJ1-1; 7 nucleotides line up with TRBD1. The sample taken for sequencing was CD4+ T cells from blood. The CDR3 DNA reads TGTGCTAGCAGCCCAACGACAGGGTTGACTGAAGCTTTCTTT. Amino acids: CASSPTTGLTEAFF. The full variable domain, its missing parts supplied by reference TRBV7-7 and TRBJ1-1, is GAGVSQSPRYKVTKRGQDVTLRCDPISSHATLYWYQQALGQGPEFLTYFNYEAQPDKSGLPSDRFSAERPEGSISTLTIQRTEQRDSAMYRCASSPTTGLTEAFFGQGTRLTVV.